The 15 T cell receptor beta chains below come from one sample, sequenced in a study of blood T cell repertoires in COVID-19. Sequencing used immunoSEQ multiplex PCR; TCRdb keeps in-frame clones, though not all of them. The sample shows nearly 350,000 clones, about 90% of them seen only once. Sequenced sample: PBMCs or T cells enriched from blood (not recorded which). The receptors were sampled from a woman in her 30s who had recovered from COVID-19.

This clone was picked up one time. This chain uses TRBV3-1 (or the pseudogene TRBV3-2) with TRBJ1-6; D is possibly TRBD1 (6 bases). Germline CDR1 is LGHDT and CDR2 is YNNKEL (reference sequence). Trimming pared 1 base from V and 7 bases from J, leaving 14 bases between. The CDR3 totals 16 residues. Here the CDR3 reads CASSQVAGGQNSPLHF. The DNA for the CDR3 is TGTGCCAGCAGCCAAGTGGCGGGGGGGCAAAATTCACCCCTCCACTTT.

The V gene is TRBV12-3 or TRBV12-4, the J gene TRBJ2-7, with D tentatively TRBD1 (6 bases). Trimming pared 3 bases from V and 5 bases from J, leaving 11 bases between. This CDR3 comprises 13 residues. CDR3 sequence: CASSFPGVHEQYF. CDR3 DNA sequence: TGTGCCAGCAGTTTTCCAGGGGTCCACGAGCAGTACTTC.

This chain links TRBV6-5 with TRBJ2-1, with D possibly being TRBD1 (6 bases). This CDR3 region has 15 residues. From germline, CDR1 is MNHEY and CDR2 SVGAGI. Trimming left V 0 bases short and J 4 bases short, with 10 bases between. CDR3 loop: CASSYSTTGYNEQFF. The CDR3 DNA reads TGTGCCAGCAGTTACTCGACCACAGGGTACAATGAGCAGTTCTTC.

This sequence joins TRBV6-5 and TRBJ2-7, with D perhaps TRBD2 (6 bases). From germline, CDR1 is MNHEY and CDR2 SVGAGI. Between the trimmed V and J ends, which lost 2 bases and 0 bases, there was a span of 14 bases. CDR3 size: 16 residues. CDR3 amino acids: CASSYKASDSSYEQYF. The CDR3, as DNA: TGTGCCAGCAGTTACAAGGCTAGCGATTCCTCCTACGAGCAGTACTTC.

V usage is TRBV7-9 and J usage is TRBJ2-1; 12 bases line up with TRBD2. Germline V gene lookup returns CDR1 SEHNR and CDR2 FQNEAQ (reference sequence). The CDR3 length is 16 residues. V lost 5 bases and J lost 3; bases outside the gene matches: 5. CDR3 loop: CASSLRLAGDYNEQFF. The DNA of the CDR3 is TGTGCCAGCAGCCTAAGACTAGCGGGGGACTACAATGAGCAGTTCTTC.

V usage is TRBV28 and J usage is TRBJ2-1, with 9 positions matching TRBD2. Per germline, CDR1 MDHEN and CDR2 SYDVKM. The CDR3 sequence is 14 residues long. Trimming removed 6 bases from V and 10 bases from J; junction bases left unmatched: 10. CDR3 protein: CASRPASGEEEQFF. For the CDR3, the DNA is TGTGCCAGCAGACCCGCTAGCGGGGAAGAGGAGCAGTTCTTC. Full variable domain (rest looked up from reference TRBV28 and TRBJ2-1): DVKVTQSSRYLVKRTGEKVFLECVQDMDHENMFWYRQDPGLGLRLIYFSYDVKMKEKGDIPEGYSVSREKKERFSLILESASTNQTSMYLCASRPASGEEEQFFGPGTRLTVL.

The chain recombines TRBV7-7 with TRBJ2-7, with TRBD2 matching over 9 bases. Germline V gives CDR1 SSHAT, CDR2 FNYEAQ (reference sequence). The CDR3 extends over 15 amino acids. The V gene end was trimmed by 1 base and the J gene end by 2 bases; junction bases not matched to a gene: 3. In DNA form, the CDR3 reads TGTGCCAGCAGCTTAGGGACTAGCGATACCTACGAGCAGTACTTC. It encodes CASSLGTSDTYEQYF.

This clone was counted between two and nine times. The chain employs TRBV7-2 and TRBJ1-6, with D maybe TRBD1 (6 bases). This CDR3 comprises 16 residues. Trimming took off 2 bases at V and 8 bases at J, with 16 bases between the two ends. Germline values: CDR1 SGHTA, CDR2 FQGNSA. This CDR3 is CASSLNQGLGDSPLHF. The CDR3 bases are TGTGCCAGCAGCTTAAATCAGGGGTTAGGGGATTCACCCCTCCACTTT.

For the CDR3, the DNA is TGTGCCAGCAGCCCCACCTCGGAAGAGACCCAGTACTTC. Residues: CASSPTSEETQYF. J is TRBJ2-5 and V is TRBV3-1 (or the pseudogene TRBV3-2); D unclear. CDR3 length: 13 residues. CDR1 is LGHDT, CDR2 YNNKEL, per germline (reference sequence). The V gene lost 4 bases and the J gene lost 3 bases, with 9 bases spanning the gap.

This clone was counted between two and nine times. This rearrangement joins TRBV2 to TRBJ2-5, with 7 bases aligning to TRBD1. The CDR3 is 14 amino acids. V dropped 1 base and J dropped 5; count of bases not matched to a gene: 4. CDR1 SNHLY and CDR2 FYNNEI come from the germline V gene. The CDR3 sequence: CASSEDGRGETQYF. CDR3 nucleotide sequence: TGTGCCAGCAGTGAAGATGGCAGGGGGGAGACCCAGTACTTC.

The chain uses TRBV11-2 and TRBJ1-3; 12 nucleotides match TRBD1. Looked up from germline, CDR1 is SGHAT and CDR2 is FQNNGV. The ends lost 0 bases at V and 3 bases at J; junction bases unmatched: 6. The CDR3 loop spans 18 amino acids. CDR3 protein: CASSLEPGQGAVGNTIYF. The CDR3 DNA is TGTGCCAGCAGCTTAGAGCCGGGACAGGGGGCCGTTGGAAACACCATATATTTT.

This clone was recorded many times. This specimen includes other DNA sequences encoding the same CDR3. V is TRBV28 and J is TRBJ1-6; tentative D call: TRBD1 (5 bases). Germline V CDR1 and CDR2: MDHEN, SYDVKM. This CDR3 spans 12 amino acids. V was trimmed by 5 bases and J by 12 bases, leaving 11 bases between them. CDR3 in amino acids: CASSPPRGPLHF. As DNA, the CDR3 is TGTGCCAGCAGTCCCCCAAGGGGACCCCTCCACTTT.

The rearrangement links TRBV27 to TRBJ2-1, with 10 nucleotides matching TRBD2. Trimming took 4 bases from V and 3 from J; bases not matched to a gene: 6. CDR1 and CDR2 from the germline V gene are MNHEY and SMNVEV (reference sequence). The CDR3 has 16 residues. The CDR3 sequence: CASSSGLAPGYNEQFF. The CDR3 DNA sequence: TGTGCCAGCAGTTCGGGACTAGCGCCGGGCTACAATGAGCAGTTCTTC.

The V call is TRBV7-8, the J call TRBJ2-1, with TRBD2 matching 11 bases. CDR1 is SGHVS, CDR2 FQNEAQ, per germline. Unmatched junction bases numbered 10, after V lost 2 bases and J lost 4 bases. The CDR3 extends over 18 amino acids. Here the CDR3 DNA reads TGTGCCAGCAGCTTATATTCCACTAGCGGGGGCCTTTACAATGAGCAGTTCTTC. Protein: CASSLYSTSGGLYNEQFF.

V usage is TRBV10-2 and J usage is TRBJ2-1; D is ambiguous. The CDR3 consists of 13 residues. Per germline, CDR1 WSHSY and CDR2 SAAADI. Between the trimmed V and J ends, which lost 4 bases and 5 bases, there was a span of 9 bases. Here the CDR3 reads CASSVAPDNEQFF. The CDR3 DNA is TGCGCCAGCAGTGTTGCCCCAGACAATGAGCAGTTCTTC.